This TCR beta chain was sequenced in a study of shared clonotypes between healthy human individuals. Across the study: CD8 memory received one plate per donor, CD8 naive two, CD4 memory three and CD4 naive three. Overall study findings and caveats: Large depth notwithstanding, sorted-subset sequencing proved incomplete by rarefaction.

Naive CD8 isolation took CD45RO-negative cells positively selected for CCR7 and excluded terminally differentiated effector memory CD45RA+ cells. For this clone: Its target is unknown.

Using approximately 200 ng DNA, around 30,000 T cell genomes, the sorted-subset replicate PCRs were run. The repertoire was sequenced with immunoSEQ multiplex PCR; TCRdb's copy has only in-frame clones and lacks some. The table records around 610,000 clones, 96% of them present only once. Input material: naive CD8+ T cells sorted from blood. This sequence originates from a woman in her thirties in good health.

CDR3 in amino acids: CASGRGGGGRGETQYF. CDR3 bases: TGTGCCAGCGGAAGAGGGGGAGGCGGGAGGGGAGAGACCCAGTACTTC. The rearrangement joins TRBV6-4 to TRBJ2-5; 9 nucleotides align to TRBD2. The CDR3 consists of 16 residues. The V segment lost 8 bases and the J segment 4 bases; nucleotides outside the gene matches: 14. Germline V gene sequence: CDR1 MRHNA, CDR2 SNTAGT.